Detailed here is one T cell receptor (beta chain). Its binding antigen is unknown. No much larger clone exists at a distance of one base, and base qualities are not known. This sample was included in a study of cytomegalovirus exposure and HLA in healthy donors (dated 2017 in TCRdb). Study-wide context: An earlier analysis of some 620 of the donors reported around 280 Gb of sequence data and 90 million to 120 million unique TCR beta sequences obtained from roughly 180 million T cells. An early release covering roughly 600 HLA-typed donors comprised 250 to 350 gigabases of sequencing data and 85 million or so unique TCR sequences. Of the roughly 420 genotyped donors, less than 90% were placed in the genetic ancestry cluster associated with self-reported Caucasian donors. The study aimed to test whether cataloging public T cell receptors could reveal signatures of past pathogen exposure. The T cell repertoires of 666 subjects were profiled by immunosequencing and related to cytomegalovirus serostatus. Along with the roughly 610-subject first cohort, a separate validation cohort of over a hundred different subjects was used. High-throughput TCR immunosequencing, statistical association of individual TCRs with disease status, and machine learning were combined to predict cytomegalovirus infection status. A later analysis re-examined previously published TCR beta repertoires from more than 650 donors and added high-resolution HLA genotyping to investigate patterns of TCR occurrence. In the later analysis, no new phenotypic data were used to find candidate immune exposures; instead, reliance was placed on TCR beta sequences and their occurrence across donors. An earlier analysis of 587 of the donors used high-throughput TCR beta sequencing to judge whether each TCR beta V gene segment behaved as functional or pseudogenic. Alongside the repertoire data, information on donor age, sex, ethnicity and CMV serostatus was compiled. In a later genetic analysis, genome-wide SNP genotypes for about three fifths of the 666 donors were used, and that subset was treated as a discovery cohort. All discovery cohort repertoires had been generated on a single sequencing platform. HLA typing covered class I and class II loci at four-digit resolution. Typing coverage varied by locus: about 620-630 donors for A, B, C, DRB1 and DQB1; roughly 520 for DQA1; more than 600 for DPA1; approximately 450 for DPB1. Because of strong linkage in the cohort, a handful of DR-DQ haplotypes were treated as single units for association and clustering. On average, around 200,000 unique TCR beta nucleotide sequences were sequenced per donor among roughly 430 genotyped donors of the cohort, with around 19% of those sequences being non-productive. On the study overall, not on this receptor specifically: Most TCR sequences were seen in very few donors, while some public TCRs were found in many individuals. When HLA alleles, especially DR and DQ, strongly co-occurred, TCR associations were difficult to assign to individual alleles. Because HLA typing was unavailable for some donors at each locus, only the typed subset was used in association tests. A later analysis found that TCR association rates varied across HLA loci, with DRB1 alleles showing the most associated TCRs and HLA-C alleles the fewest. In a later analysis, most CMV-associated TCR beta chains were found to appear HLA-restricted, with HLA associations seemingly driven largely by CMV exposure. A later genetic analysis reported fewer N-insertions in productive TCRs among donors in an Asian-associated ancestry cluster than the roughly 620-donor mean. Because counts were too low, more than 15 rarely observed V segments, including chromosome 9 orphons, were excluded from the earlier analysis of several hundred of the donors. In a later analysis, several top co-occurrence clusters were reported to appear linked to parvovirus B19, influenza, CMV and Epstein-Barr virus. Linkage disequilibrium might explain the correlated functional status among segregating V segments, but an unknown experimental factor could not be excluded. CMV serostatus was the only immune exposure information available for the cohort. Three of the identified cytomegalovirus-associated TCR beta chains were confirmed in vitro to be specific for cytomegalovirus antigens. In the study, some 160 TCR beta chains were listed as associated with cytomegalovirus. In this cohort, only TCR beta chains were sequenced, and detectable features were limited by the absence of alpha or paired-chain data. A later analysis associated 16,951 TCR beta sequences with specific HLA alleles at a false discovery rate of 0.05. Cytomegalovirus status was reported to be diagnosed by the classifier with high specificity and sensitivity in both the original and validation cohorts. Sequencing depth was assumed to be roughly uniform across donors in the presence/absence analyses, though that assumption may not hold. The authors suggested that the approach could potentially be extended to other disease states and immunological phenotypes. A group of highly shared sequence variants was considered likely to be a technical artifact of the sequencing pipeline. A further reported finding was that TCR beta sequences accurately predicted the HLA-A and HLA-B alleles for most subjects in the first cohort. In an earlier analysis of around 600 of the donors, most TCR beta V segments were observed in productive rearrangements about 87% or about 30% of the time, broadly matching IMGT annotations. Compared with equally common non-associated chains, HLA-associated TCR beta chains in a later analysis were more clonally expanded and had lower generation probabilities. V-gene and J-gene trimming of TCR beta chains was associated with a missense DCLRE1C variant in a later genetic analysis, and the association was replicated in an independent cohort.

Receptors were amplified or captured by the immunoSEQ multiplex PCR assay. For the multiplex PCR, a mixture combining 60 forward primers for TCR Vbeta segments and 13 reverse primers for TCR Jbeta segments was used. Amplification of the CDR3 region of rearranged TCR beta genes was performed with a multiplex PCR assay on genomic DNA. On the Illumina HiSeq System, the amplified TCR beta libraries were sequenced as 87-base-pair reads. The paper's data handling went like this. In a later analysis, approximately 74 million unique TCR beta chains were counted across the 500 to 850 repertoires, and around 11 million of these chains were shared by at least two donors. To remove PCR and sequencing errors, raw reads were error-corrected and collapsed into unique sequences using a nearest-neighbor algorithm that merged closely related sequences. Alignment of CDR3 sequences to IMGT reference sequences was used to assign V, D and J gene segments. For a sequence to be retained, a match of at least six nucleotides was required to both a V gene segment and a J gene segment. A rearrangement was called productive if the CDR3 had no stop codons and remained in frame with V and J, and every other rearrangement was called non-productive. CDR3 was defined by IMGT convention, running from the second conserved V-encoded cysteine to the conserved J-encoded phenylalanine. The earlier analysis of fewer than 750 of the donors excluded sequences that lacked an unambiguous match to a single V gene segment. In an earlier analysis of 587 of the donors, V segments were called functional above 56.7% productive rearrangements and were called segregating when the between-donor standard deviation exceeded 5%. A statistical classification framework was built for diagnosing cytomegalovirus status from the catalog of TCR beta chain sequences. V and J gene assignment, in a later analysis, came from comparing TCR nucleotide sequences with IMGT/GENE-DB human TR gene sequences. The TCRdist pipeline was used in a later analysis to assign CDR3 sequences and most-parsimonious VDJ recombination scenarios. In a later analysis, each TCR beta chain was defined by its CDR3 amino acid sequence together with its V-gene family, and reads lacking a unique V-gene family were excluded. As a way to deal with suspected cross-contamination and a sequencing artifact, a later analysis dropped roughly 620 nucleotide sequences that were highly shared and had low generation probability. A later analysis calculated a clonal expansion index for each public chain from normalized within-repertoire ranks of inferred template counts. A later analysis computed generation probabilities with a VDJ recombination model fitted to out-of-frame rearrangements, and checked the results against IGoR. Hypergeometric tests were used in a later analysis to score TCR-TCR, TCR-HLA and TCR-CMV co-occurrence, with a repertoire-size bias correction applied to the TCR pairs. False discovery rates were estimated in a later analysis by permuting HLA or CMV assignments 20 times. In a later analysis, co-occurring TCRs were grouped using DBSCAN, with TCRdist sequence similarity added in when clustering inside HLA-allele-positive subsets. Co-occurrence clustering excluded repertoires with fewer than 30,000 or more than 120,000 public chains, plus five with anomalous nucleotide sharing. As stored in TCRdb, this immuneACCESS dataset retains in-frame rearrangements with V and J assigned. A fraction of the clones does not appear; measured against another copy, unresolved V genes explain less than half of the discrepancy, and the remainder lacks a known reason. V, J and clone size are taken as reported in that table, and D and trimming were inferred from the DNA itself. Within this sample are some 87,000 clones, with about 74% of them counted one time only. The top ten clones comprise roughly 16% of the sample.

In total, over 600 healthy bone marrow donors made up the cohort. At the time of sampling, every cohort member was nominally healthy, though immune exposures that went unrecorded were likely present. The donor was CMV seropositive and was included in the group of 300 or so seropositive cohort members. Each donor provided a peripheral blood sample, and peripheral blood mononuclear cells were used for TCR beta sequencing. The Qiagen DNeasy Blood Extraction Kit was used to extract genomic DNA from the blood cell samples. The sample consisted of PBMCs. The receptor's source is a woman between 45 and 65 years old in good health and CMV-seropositive.

The CDR3 in this case is CASSPAENIQYF. The DNA sequence is as follows: TGTGCCAGCAGCCCTGCGGAAAACATTCAGTACTTC. The chain couples TRBV7-2 to TRBJ2-4; there is no confident call for the D gene. Trimming at the junction amounts to 5 bases on V and 5 bases on J, and the germline ends lie 7 bases apart. From a lookup of the germline V gene, CDR1 and CDR2 are SGHTA and FQGNSA. Including the terminal cysteine and phenylalanine, the CDR3 comprises 12 residues. Of the read, only the CDR3 DNA is kept; its 36 bases are in frame from base 1.